This TCR beta chain was captured in a study of vaccination and CD4 T cells after COVID-19. Across the whole study: The study collected post-vaccine samples a median approximately 70 days after dose two, with a range of 14 to 241.

The treatment is: approximately 11-day PBMC culture with coronavirus spike peptide pools or control peptides (ViraFEST assay). Every well contained 1.5 million to 2.5 million PBMCs, which were grown with about 9.2 IU/ml IL-2 and roughly 9.7 ug/ml peptide pools. With fresh IL-2 medium, half the medium was replaced on days 3 and 7. In the case of this clonotype: What it recognizes is unknown.

Points from the study as a whole: With convalescent patients, a median about 87% of reactive clones emerged solely after vaccination.

This CDR3 has 15 residues. CDR1 MNHEY and CDR2 SMNVEV come from the germline V gene (reference sequence). V was clipped by 6 bases and J by 4 bases, with 18 bases between them. The Oncomine TCR Beta short-read assay sequenced DNA from cultured CD4+ T cells. TCRdb used MiXCR to reprocess the PCR reads, holding one entry per CDR3 protein. This table has around 19,000 distinct CDR3 sequences, just under 80% appearing once. The rearrangement links TRBV27 to TRBJ1-2; a weak D match, TRBD1 (6 bases). The TCR was taken from a human donor who received a COVID-19 vaccine. Material: CD4+ T cells from blood, cultured in vitro, obtained after SARS-CoV-2 vaccination. CDR3 DNA: TGTGCCAGCAGGATTCCGGACATCAGGGGCTATGGCTACACCTTC. Translating it yields CASRIPDIRGYGYTF.